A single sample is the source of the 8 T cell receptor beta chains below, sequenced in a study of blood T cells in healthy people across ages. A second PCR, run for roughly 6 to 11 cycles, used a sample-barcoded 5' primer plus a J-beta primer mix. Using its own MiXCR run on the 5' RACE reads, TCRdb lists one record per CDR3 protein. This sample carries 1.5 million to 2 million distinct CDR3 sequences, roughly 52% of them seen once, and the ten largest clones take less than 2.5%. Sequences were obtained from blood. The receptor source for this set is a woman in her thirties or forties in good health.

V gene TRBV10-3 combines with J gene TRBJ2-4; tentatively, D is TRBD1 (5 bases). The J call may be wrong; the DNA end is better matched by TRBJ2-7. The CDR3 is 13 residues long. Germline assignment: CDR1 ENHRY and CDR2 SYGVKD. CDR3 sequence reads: CAISAGSTYEQYF. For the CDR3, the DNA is TGTGCCATCAGTGCAGGGTCCACCTACGAGCAGTACTTC.

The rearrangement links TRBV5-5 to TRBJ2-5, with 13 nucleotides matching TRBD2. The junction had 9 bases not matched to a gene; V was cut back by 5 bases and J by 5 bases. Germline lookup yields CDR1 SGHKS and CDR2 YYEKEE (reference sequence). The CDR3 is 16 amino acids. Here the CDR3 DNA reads TGTGCCAGCAGTAGACTAGCGGGGGGCGGTGGGGAGACCCAGTACTTC. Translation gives CASSRLAGGGGETQYF.

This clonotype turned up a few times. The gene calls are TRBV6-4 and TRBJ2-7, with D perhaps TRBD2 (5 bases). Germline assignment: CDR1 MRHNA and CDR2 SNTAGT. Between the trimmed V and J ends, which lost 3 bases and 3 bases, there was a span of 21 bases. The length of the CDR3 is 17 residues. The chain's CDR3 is CASSESGYLPGIYEQYF. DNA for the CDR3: TGTGCCAGCAGTGAATCAGGATACCTCCCGGGGATCTACGAGCAGTACTTC.

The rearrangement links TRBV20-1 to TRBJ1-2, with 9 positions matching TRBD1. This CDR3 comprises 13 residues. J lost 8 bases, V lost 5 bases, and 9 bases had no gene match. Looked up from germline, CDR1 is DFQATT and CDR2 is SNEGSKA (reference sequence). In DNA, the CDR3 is TGCAGTGCTGCCCTTCGGACAGGGGACGGCTACACCTTC. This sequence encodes CSAALRTGDGYTF.

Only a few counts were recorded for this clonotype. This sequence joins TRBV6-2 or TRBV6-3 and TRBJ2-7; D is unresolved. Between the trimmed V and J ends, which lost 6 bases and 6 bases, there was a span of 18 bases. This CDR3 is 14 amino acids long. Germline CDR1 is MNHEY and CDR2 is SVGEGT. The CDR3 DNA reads TGTGCCAGCAGCGGGTCACCTCGTCTCGGCGAGCAGTACTTC. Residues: CASSGSPRLGEQYF.

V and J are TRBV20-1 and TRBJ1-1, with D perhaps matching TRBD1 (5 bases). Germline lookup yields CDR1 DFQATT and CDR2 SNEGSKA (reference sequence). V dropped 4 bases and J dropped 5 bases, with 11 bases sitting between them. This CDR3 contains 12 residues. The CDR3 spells CSATLGGTEAFF. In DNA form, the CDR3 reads TGCAGTGCTACTCTGGGGGGAACTGAAGCTTTCTTT.

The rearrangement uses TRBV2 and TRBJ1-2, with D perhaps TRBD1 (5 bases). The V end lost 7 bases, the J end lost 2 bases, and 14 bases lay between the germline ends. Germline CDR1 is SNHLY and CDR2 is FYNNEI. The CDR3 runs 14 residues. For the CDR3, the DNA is TGTGCCAGCAAGGCCCAGGGACGGAACTATGGCTACACCTTC. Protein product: CASKAQGRNYGYTF. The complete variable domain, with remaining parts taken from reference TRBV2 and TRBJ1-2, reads EPEVTQTPSHQVTQMGQEVILRCVPISNHLYFYWYRQILGQKVEFLVSFYNNEISEKSEIFDDQFSVERPDGSNFTLKIRSTKLEDSAMYFCASKAQGRNYGYTFGSGTRLTVV.

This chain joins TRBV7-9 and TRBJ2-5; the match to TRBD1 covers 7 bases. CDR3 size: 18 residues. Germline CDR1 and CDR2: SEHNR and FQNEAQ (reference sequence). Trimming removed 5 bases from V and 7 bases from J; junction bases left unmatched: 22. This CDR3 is CASSGARNQQGIPGTQYF. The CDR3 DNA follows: TGTGCCAGCAGCGGGGCCCGAAACCAACAGGGGATTCCGGGGACCCAGTACTTC.